This TCR beta chain was identified during a study of cytomegalovirus exposure and HLA in healthy donors. General study points: At a 0.05 false discovery rate, a later analysis found about 17,000 TCR beta sequences to be associated with HLA alleles. It was reported that the classifier diagnosed cytomegalovirus status with high specificity and sensitivity in both the original and validation cohorts.

CDR3 length: 13 residues. The germline V gene has CDR1 KGHSH and CDR2 LQKENI. The germline V and J ends were trimmed by 5 bases and 0 bases, with 5 bases remaining between them. Both 60 Vbeta primers and 13 Jbeta primers went into the PCR. Using immunoSEQ multiplex PCR, the repertoire was profiled, and TCRdb retains in-frame clones only, with some absent. The table records about 160,000 clones, 71% of them present only once. In the case of this clone: The antigen remains undetermined.

The genes are TRBV18 and TRBJ1-5, with D uncertain. Sequenced input: PBMCs. This sequence was found in a woman younger than 45 in good health and CMV-seronegative. CDR3 DNA sequence: TGTGCCAGCTCATCCTCTAGCAATCAGCCCCAGCATTTT. Residues: CASSSSSNQPQHF.